This TCR beta chain was observed in a study of human T cells and chemical hapten exposure. Time point reported: patch test 3, about 24 weeks after DPC sensitization. The treatment was: therapeutic diphenylcyclopropenone sensitization with weekly scalp DPC. One entry per CDR3 protein results from TCRdb running MiXCR on the RACE reads. The sample has around 70,000 distinct CDR3 sequences, 8.5% to 14% seen once. There are a few counts of this clonotype. The sequence was collected from a woman in her fifties or sixties with alopecia areata. Some clones in this sample may be carry-over from other donors' samples. This sample comprised whole blood, obtained in connection with sensitization to the hapten diphenylcyclopropenone (DPC).

The CDR3 DNA is TGTGCCAGCAGCTTAGCGCGGCAGGTTTTAGGCTATGGCTACACCTTC. Protein sequence: CASSLARQVLGYGYTF. The chain combines TRBV7-8 with TRBJ1-2; D is uncertain. The CDR3 contains 16 residues. The germline V and J ends were trimmed by 0 bases and 4 bases, with 15 bases remaining between them. Germline V gene lookup returns CDR1 SGHVS and CDR2 FQNEAQ.